The clone carrying this T cell receptor beta chain was picked up many times. Its matching antigen is unknown. Researchers built TCR beta libraries using quantitative 5'-RACE with molecular barcodes. TCRdb independently ran MiXCR on the 5' RACE reads; one entry per CDR3 protein. Of some 220,000 distinct CDR3 sequences in the sample, roughly a tenth were seen once. This sample is drawn from a study of CD8 T cells in ankylosing spondylitis. Findings and caveats of the study: Clones linked to disease, bearing a CD8+ phenotype, were relatively rare in peripheral blood. There were earlier reports of some motif variants in reactive arthritis synovial fluid and blood.

The junction had 4 bases not matched to a gene; V was cut back by 8 bases and J by 4 bases. The CDR3 runs 12 residues. The germline V gene encodes CDR1 SGHRS and CDR2 YFSETQ. This TCR came from a male donor with ankylosing spondylitis or in good health (not recorded which). This sequence joins TRBV5-1 and TRBJ1-1, with 8 bases fitting TRBD1. What was sequenced was blood, either unsorted or a sorted T cell fraction (not recorded which). CDR3 coding DNA: TGCGCCAGTGGACAGGGAAGCACTGAAGCTTTCTTT. Encoded protein: CASGQGSTEAFF.